This T cell receptor beta chain was found in a study of identical twins. Whole-study results and caveats: Surplus twin overlap in beta out-of-frame sequences was less pronounced.

cDNA molecules carried unique molecular identifiers, and template switching added a universal primer site. TCRdb reprocessed the 5' RACE reads via MiXCR and lists one record per CDR3 protein. The sample has 550,000 to 700,000 distinct CDR3 sequences, 21% seen once. The table lists this clonotype with a few counts. The target antigen is unknown. The same data also contributed to another study, on T cells expressing NK-cell markers.

Sequencing input: PBMCs. This clonotype originated in a woman aged 18-29 years in good health.

The CDR3 is CASSVDRRGTQYF. The CDR3 bases are TGTGCCAGCAGCGTAGACAGGCGAGGGACCCAGTACTTC. The chain employs TRBV9 and TRBJ2-5; TRBD1 might be the D (5 bases). V dropped 0 bases and J dropped 7 bases, with 10 bases sitting between them. The CDR3 contains 13 residues. CDR1 and CDR2 (germline): SGDLS, YYNGEE.